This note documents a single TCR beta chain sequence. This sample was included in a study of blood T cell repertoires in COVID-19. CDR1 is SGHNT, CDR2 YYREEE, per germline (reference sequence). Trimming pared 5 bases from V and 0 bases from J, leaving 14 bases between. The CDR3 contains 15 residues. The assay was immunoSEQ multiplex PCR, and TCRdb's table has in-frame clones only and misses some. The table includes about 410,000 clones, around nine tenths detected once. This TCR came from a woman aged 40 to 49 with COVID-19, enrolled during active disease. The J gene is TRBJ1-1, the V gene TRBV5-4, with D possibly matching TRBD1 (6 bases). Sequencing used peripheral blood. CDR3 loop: CASSATGTLNTEAFF. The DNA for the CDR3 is TGTGCCAGCAGTGCCACCGGGACACTGAACACTGAAGCTTTCTTT. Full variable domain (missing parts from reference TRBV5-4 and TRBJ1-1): ETGVTQSPTHLIKTRGQQVTLRCSSQSGHNTVSWYQQALGQGPQFIFQYYREEENGRGNFPPRFSGLQFPNYSSELNVNALELDDSALYLCASSATGTLNTEAFFGQGTRLTVV.